The rows below give T cell receptor beta chains drawn from one sample of a study of blood T cell repertoires in COVID-19. Only in-frame clones appear in the TCRdb table, and some are missing; sequencing was by immunoSEQ multiplex PCR. The sample shows around 78,000 clones, 82% of them seen only once. Sequencing was performed on peripheral blood. The receptors here all came from a human donor in a cohort sampled during active COVID-19. The CDR3 runs from the conserved cysteine through the conserved F or W. The D gene is left open where the match is weak. Size is stated for part of the rows, as once, few or many counts, or as a class when the clone is expanded.

D	size	V	J	CDR3	DNA
NA	NA	TRBV9	TRBJ1-3	CASSVAATYSGNTIYF	TGTGCCAGCAGCGTAGCCGCCACTTACTCTGGAAACACCATATATTTT
NA	NA	TRBV18	TRBJ1-3	CASSPSGTKGNTIYF	TGTGCCAGCTCACCCTCCGGGACAAAAGGAAACACCATATATTTT
NA	NA	TRBV24-1	TRBJ2-6	CATRTPGAEGRANVLTF	TGTGCCACCAGAACACCGGGAGCCGAGGGACGGGCCAACGTCCTGACTTTC
TRBD2	NA	TRBV6-1	TRBJ2-3	CASSEGGGRETDTQYF	TGTGCCAGCAGTGAAGGGGGGGGAAGGGAAACAGATACGCAGTATTTT
TRBD1	NA	TRBV4-1	TRBJ2-5	CASSQLGTAQETQYF	TGCGCCAGCAGCCAACTAGGGACAGCCCAAGAGACCCAGTACTTC
NA	once	TRBV4-1	TRBJ2-2	CASSQENGVGNTGELFF	TGCGCCAGCAGCCAAGAAAATGGAGTAGGGAACACCGGGGAGCTGTTTTTT
NA	few	TRBV4-1	TRBJ2-7	CASSSPGSSYEQYF	TGCGCCAGCAGCTCCCCCGGGAGCTCCTACGAGCAGTACTTC
NA	NA	TRBV6-5	TRBJ1-5	CASRTGNQPQHF	TGTGCCAGCCGGACAGGCAATCAGCCCCAGCATTTT
TRBD2	NA	TRBV7-6	TRBJ2-7	CASSLGGGSLSYEQYF	TGTGCCAGCAGCTTAGGGGGGGGTTCCCTGTCCTACGAGCAGTACTTC
NA	NA	TRBV10-3	TRBJ1-5	CAISEGQDSNQPQHF	TGTGCCATCAGCGAGGGGCAGGATAGCAATCAGCCCCAGCATTTT
NA	NA	TRBV2	TRBJ1-3	CASTPGVVGNTIYF	TGTGCCAGCACGCCCGGGGTTGTTGGAAACACCATATATTTT